This T cell receptor beta chain appears in the sequencing data of a study of T cell changes during pregnancy in multiple sclerosis (dated by TCRdb to the late 2010s). For the study in its entirety: The study looked at changes in the T cell repertoire across pregnancy in women with multiple sclerosis.

With respect to this clone: The antigen it binds to is not known. Nothing much larger sits one base from this clone, and base qualities are not available.

Preparation of the library involved the immunoSEQ multiplex PCR assay. TCRdb obtained this table from immuneACCESS and retained in-frame rearrangements with V and J assigned. These tables miss some clones; where compared with another copy, unresolved V genes account for less than half of the shortfall, and the remainder is unexplained. The sample records about 110,000 clones, 80% to 95% of which are singletons. 1.6% of the sample is held by the ten biggest clonotypes. In the germline V gene (reference sequence), CDR1 corresponds to LNHDA and CDR2 to SQIVND. V loses 7 bases, J loses 6 bases, and the germline ends lie 16 bases apart. From its cysteine to its phenylalanine, the CDR3 spans 14 amino acids. Only CDR3 DNA remains: 42 bases, in frame from the first base.

The origin of this receptor is a female donor with multiple sclerosis, enrolled in a pregnancy study. Recombination connected TRBV19 to TRBJ1-5; 6 matching bases give a weak D call of TRBD1. The sequencing here drew on peripheral blood, taken after pregnancy. The DNA sequence reads TGTGCCAGTAATGGGGTGGGAGGGGGTCAGCCCCAGCATTTT. It encodes CASNGVGGGQPQHF.